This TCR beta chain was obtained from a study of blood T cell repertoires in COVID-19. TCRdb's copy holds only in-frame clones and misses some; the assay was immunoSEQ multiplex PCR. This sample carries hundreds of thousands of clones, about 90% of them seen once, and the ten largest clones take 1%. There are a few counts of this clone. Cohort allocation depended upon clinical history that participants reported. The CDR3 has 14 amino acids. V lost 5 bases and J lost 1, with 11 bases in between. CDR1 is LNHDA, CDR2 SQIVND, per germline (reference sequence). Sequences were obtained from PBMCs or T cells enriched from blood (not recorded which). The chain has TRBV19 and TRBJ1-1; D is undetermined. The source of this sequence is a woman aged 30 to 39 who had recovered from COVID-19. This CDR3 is CASSLIPRNTEAFF. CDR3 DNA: TGTGCCAGTAGTCTCATCCCCAGGAACACTGAAGCTTTCTTT.